This is a list of T cell receptor beta chains from one sample in a study of blood T cell repertoires in COVID-19. Repertoires were generated with immunoSEQ multiplex PCR, while TCRdb's copy carries only in-frame clones and drops some. The sample shows roughly 150,000 clones, approximately 90% of them seen only once. The sequencing input was peripheral blood. The origin of the receptors is a woman in her forties with acute or convalescent COVID-19. The CDR3 runs from the conserved cysteine through the conserved F or W. D genes are given only for firm matches. The size field is filled for only some rows; it gives once, few, many or a size class.

j_gene | d_gene | abundance | v_gene | CDR3aa | CDR3nt
TRBJ1-6 | - | - | TRBV28 | CASSFPVGVNSPLHF | TGTGCCAGCAGTTTTCCGGTAGGGGTCAATTCACCCCTCCACTTT
TRBJ2-3 | TRBD2 | - | TRBV3-1/TRBV3-2 | CASSPGLAGTDTQYF | TGTGCCAGCAGCCCCGGACTAGCGGGCACAGATACGCAGTATTTT
TRBJ2-7 | TRBD1 | - | TRBV13 | CASSDRTGMLSYEQYF | TGTGCCAGCAGCGACCGGACAGGGATGCTCAGTTACGAGCAGTACTTC
TRBJ2-3 | - | - | TRBV6-5 | CASSLGARSDTQYF | TGTGCCAGCAGTTTAGGGGCTAGATCAGATACGCAGTATTTT
TRBJ2-7 | TRBD1 | - | TRBV4-2 | CASSQTGQGMYEQYF | TGTGCCAGCAGCCAAACGGGACAGGGGATGTACGAGCAGTACTTC
TRBJ2-6 | TRBD2 | once | TRBV19 | CASSIFIAGGFSGANVLTF | TGTGCCAGTAGTATATTCATAGCGGGGGGCTTCTCTGGGGCCAACGTCCTGACTTTC
TRBJ2-3 | TRBD1 | - | TRBV7-9 | CASSPRDRGRTSTDTQYF | TGTGCCAGCAGCCCCCGGGACAGGGGGAGAACTAGCACAGATACGCAGTATTTT
TRBJ2-2 | TRBD2 | - | TRBV28 | CASSPPGLPNTGELFF | TGTGCCAGCAGCCCCCCGGGACTACCGAACACCGGGGAGCTGTTTTTT
TRBJ1-6 | TRBD1 | - | TRBV27 | CASSGQGRNNSPLHF | TGTGCCAGCAGTGGACAGGGGAGGAACAATTCACCCCTCCACTTT
TRBJ2-6 | - | - | TRBV5-1 | CASSSPNSGANVLTF | TGCGCCAGCAGTAGTCCAAACTCTGGGGCCAACGTCCTGACTTTC
TRBJ1-5 | TRBD1 | - | TRBV6-1 | CASSGTGDGILRQPQHF | TGTGCCAGCAGTGGGACAGGGGACGGGATCCTTCGTCAGCCCCAGCATTTT
TRBJ1-5 | TRBD1 | once | TRBV9 | CASSEATGAGQPQHF | TGTGCCAGCAGCGAAGCAACAGGGGCGGGCCAGCCCCAGCATTTT
TRBJ1-5 | - | - | TRBV27 | CASSSTQSTQPQHF | TGTGCCAGCAGTTCCACTCAATCTACCCAGCCCCAGCATTTT
TRBJ2-3 | - | - | TRBV27 | CASSFSGGTDTQYF | TGTGCCAGCAGTTTCTCAGGGGGCACAGATACGCAGTATTTT
TRBJ2-7 | TRBD1 | once | TRBV29-1 | CSVTTGGLYEQYF | TGCAGCGTTACCACAGGGGGCCTCTACGAGCAGTACTTC
TRBJ1-5 | - | - | TRBV28 | CASSLMAGRYSNQPQHF | TGTGCCAGCAGTTTAATGGCAGGGCGGTACAGCAATCAGCCCCAGCATTTT
TRBJ2-2 | TRBD2 | few | TRBV14 | CASSQDYGAGVRTGELFF | TGTGCCAGCAGCCAAGATTATGGGGCGGGAGTCCGTACCGGGGAGCTGTTTTTT
TRBJ2-7 | TRBD2 | - | TRBV5-1 | CASSMTSGSYEQYF | TGCGCCAGCAGCATGACTAGCGGGAGTTACGAGCAGTACTTC
TRBJ2-1 | TRBD1 | - | TRBV19 | CASSKQGANYNEQFF | TGTGCCAGTAGTAAACAGGGGGCGAACTACAATGAGCAGTTCTTC
TRBJ1-2 | TRBD1 | - | TRBV4-1 | CASSQPLQGARGGYTF | TGCGCCAGCAGCCAACCCCTTCAGGGGGCCCGCGGTGGCTACACCTTC
TRBJ1-1 | TRBD1 | - | TRBV6-5 | CASRKQGRTEAFF | TGTGCCAGCAGAAAACAGGGGAGGACTGAAGCTTTCTTT
TRBJ2-7 | - | - | TRBV28 | CASRTPSYEQYF | TGTGCCAGCAGGACTCCTTCCTACGAGCAGTACTTC
TRBJ1-4 | - | - | TRBV27 | CASSYSATNEKLFF | TGTGCCAGCAGTTACAGTGCAACTAATGAAAAACTGTTTTTT
TRBJ2-7 | - | - | TRBV2 | CASTGHLSYEQYF | TGTGCCAGCACCGGACACCTCTCCTACGAGCAGTACTTC
TRBJ1-3 | - | - | TRBV3-1/TRBV3-2 | CASTRGPGGGNTIYF | TGTGCCAGCACCAGGGGACCCGGGGGGGGAAACACCATATATTTT
TRBJ1-2 | - | - | TRBV6-2/TRBV6-3 | CASSLSRTVSTF | TGTGCCAGCAGTTTATCACGGACAGTCTCTACCTTC
TRBJ2-7 | - | - | TRBV6-5 | CASSYGGSIYEQYF | TGTGCCAGCAGTTACGGAGGGTCGATTTACGAGCAGTACTTC
TRBJ2-3 | TRBD2 | - | TRBV10-3 | CAISGIAGGFTDTQYF | TGTGCCATCAGTGGGATAGCGGGGGGTTTTACAGATACGCAGTATTTT
TRBJ1-6 | - | few | TRBV2 | CASRPEGANSPLHF | TGTGCCAGCAGACCCGAAGGGGCAAATTCACCCCTCCACTTT
TRBJ2-7 | TRBD1 | - | TRBV11-3 | CASSLFNRGSSYEQYF | TGTGCCAGCAGCTTATTCAACAGGGGTAGTTCCTACGAGCAGTACTTC
TRBJ1-1 | - | - | TRBV12-3/TRBV12-4 | CASSLAQAFF | TGTGCCAGCAGTTTGGCTCAAGCTTTCTTT
TRBJ2-1 | TRBD2 | - | TRBV3-1/TRBV3-2 | CASSPGGSPQFEQFF | TGTGCCAGCAGCCCCGGGGGGTCCCCACAATTCGAGCAGTTCTTC
TRBJ2-7 | - | - | TRBV29-1 | CSVEWPGSYEQYF | TGCAGCGTTGAGTGGCCAGGGTCATACGAGCAGTACTTC
TRBJ1-5 | TRBD1 | - | TRBV7-8 | CASSPTRTGMSNQPQHF | TGTGCCAGCAGCCCTACTAGGACAGGGATGAGCAATCAGCCCCAGCATTTT
TRBJ1-4 | - | - | TRBV9 | CASSKNRANEKLFF | TGTGCCAGCAGCAAAAACAGGGCCAATGAAAAACTGTTTTTT